This T cell receptor (beta chain) was profiled in a study of T cells in Graves' hyperthyroidism and ophthalmopathy. Germline loops: CDR1 SGHVS, CDR2 FNYEAQ. The V gene lost 5 bases and the J gene lost 0 bases, with 13 bases spanning the gap. The CDR3 contains 15 residues. It was RNA transcripts that yielded the amplified TCR beta CDR3 regions. First-round RT-PCR targeting the TCR CDR3 was performed with the HTBI primer set. TCRdb re-called the multiplex PCR reads through MiXCR, storing one row per CDR3 protein. Here the sample spans hundreds of thousands of distinct CDR3 sequences, 30% to 40% being singletons. Patients aged 18 to 65 had newly diagnosed hyperthyroidism that had lasted under 2 months. The study based diagnoses on clinical symptoms, serum thyroxine and TRAb, thyroid ultrasound and orbital computed tomography. 9 to 10 ml fresh peripheral blood yielded the PBMCs. Study findings and constraints: Ophthalmopathy and stable hyperthyroidism were separated by a 13 V-J model.

This clonotype occurred many times. Its antigen remains unknown. The receptor was derived from a woman aged 40-49 years with Graves' hyperthyroidism. The sequenced material came from blood. The chain combines TRBV7-6 with TRBJ1-1, with D hard to call. The CDR3 region is CASSLTYSMNTEAFF. Here the CDR3 DNA reads TGTGCCAGCAGCCTAACTTACTCTATGAACACTGAAGCTTTCTTT.